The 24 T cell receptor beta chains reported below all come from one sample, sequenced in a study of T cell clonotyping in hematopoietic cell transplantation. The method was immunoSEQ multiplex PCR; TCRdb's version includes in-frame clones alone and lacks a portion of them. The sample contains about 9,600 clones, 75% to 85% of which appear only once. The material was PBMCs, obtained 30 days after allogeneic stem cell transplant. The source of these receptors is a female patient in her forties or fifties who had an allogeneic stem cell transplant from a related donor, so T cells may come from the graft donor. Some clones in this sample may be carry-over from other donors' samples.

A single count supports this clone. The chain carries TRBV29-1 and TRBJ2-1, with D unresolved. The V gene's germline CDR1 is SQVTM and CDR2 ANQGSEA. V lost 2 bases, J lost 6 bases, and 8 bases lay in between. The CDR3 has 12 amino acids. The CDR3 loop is CSVEIPPNEQFF. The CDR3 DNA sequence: TGCAGCGTTGAAATTCCCCCCAATGAGCAGTTCTTC.

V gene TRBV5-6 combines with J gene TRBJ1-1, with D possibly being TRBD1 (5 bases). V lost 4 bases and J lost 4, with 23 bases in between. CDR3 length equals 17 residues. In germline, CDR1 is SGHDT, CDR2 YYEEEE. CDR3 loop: CASSLMVGPNVVTEAFF. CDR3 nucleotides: TGTGCCAGCAGCCTCATGGTGGGGCCCAATGTAGTCACTGAAGCTTTCTTT. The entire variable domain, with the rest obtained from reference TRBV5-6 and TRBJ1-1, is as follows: DAGVTQSPTHLIKTRGQQVTLRCSPKSGHDTVSWYQQALGQGPQFIFQYYEEEERQRGNFPDRFSGHQFPNYSSELNVNALLLGDSALYLCASSLMVGPNVVTEAFFGQGTRLTVV.

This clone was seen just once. The CDR3 DNA reads as TGCGCCAGCAGCGGTGGGACAGGGAAATACGAGCAGTACTTC. It specifies CASSGGTGKYEQYF. This sequence joins TRBV4-3 and TRBJ2-7; 9 bases map to TRBD1. V shed 5 bases and J 4 bases; nucleotides not matched to a gene: 6. Germline loops: CDR1 LGHNA, CDR2 YSLEER. The CDR3 is 14 amino acids.

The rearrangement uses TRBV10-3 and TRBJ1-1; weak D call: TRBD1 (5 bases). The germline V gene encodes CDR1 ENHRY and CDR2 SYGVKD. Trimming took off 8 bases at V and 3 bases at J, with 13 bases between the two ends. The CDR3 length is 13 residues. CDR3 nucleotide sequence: TGTGCCATCTCGTGGGGGGGTGACACTGAAGCTTTCTTT. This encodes CAISWGGDTEAFF.

This CDR3 is CAWSGDNSYEQYF. CDR3 coding DNA: TGTGCCTGGAGTGGGGACAACTCCTACGAGCAGTACTTC. The chain recombines TRBV30 with TRBJ2-7; possibly TRBD1 for D (6 bases). Germline assignment: CDR1 GTSNPN and CDR2 SVGIG (reference sequence). This CDR3 spans 13 amino acids. Trimming stripped 1 base from V and 0 bases from J, with 7 bases between.

The CDR3 loop is CASSRGSGPGQGDEQFF. CDR3 nucleotides: TGTGCCAGCAGTCGAGGCAGCGGCCCCGGCCAAGGGGATGAGCAGTTCTTC. The chain carries TRBV28 and TRBJ2-1, with D possibly called TRBD1 or TRBD2 (5 bases each). With 5 bases removed from V and 8 bases from J, the gap between germline ends came to 25 bases. Germline loops: CDR1 MDHEN, CDR2 SYDVKM. The length of the CDR3 is 17 residues.

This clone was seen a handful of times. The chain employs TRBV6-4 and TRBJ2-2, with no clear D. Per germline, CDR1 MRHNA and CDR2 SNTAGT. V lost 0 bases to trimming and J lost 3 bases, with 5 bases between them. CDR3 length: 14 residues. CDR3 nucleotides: TGTGCCAGCAGTGACTCGAAGCACACCGGGGAGCTGTTTTTT. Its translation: CASSDSKHTGELFF.

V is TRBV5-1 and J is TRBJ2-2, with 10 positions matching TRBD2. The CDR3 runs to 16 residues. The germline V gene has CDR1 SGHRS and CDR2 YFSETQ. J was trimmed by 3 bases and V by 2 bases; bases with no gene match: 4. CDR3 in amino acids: CASSFYGTSDTGELFF. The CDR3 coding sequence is TGCGCCAGCAGCTTTTATGGGACTAGCGACACCGGGGAGCTGTTTTTT.

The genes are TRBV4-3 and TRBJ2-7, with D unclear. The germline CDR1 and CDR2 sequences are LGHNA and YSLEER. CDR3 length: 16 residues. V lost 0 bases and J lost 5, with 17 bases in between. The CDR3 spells CASSQDLGIGSNEQYF. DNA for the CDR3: TGCGCCAGCAGCCAAGATCTTGGGATAGGGTCTAACGAGCAGTACTTC.

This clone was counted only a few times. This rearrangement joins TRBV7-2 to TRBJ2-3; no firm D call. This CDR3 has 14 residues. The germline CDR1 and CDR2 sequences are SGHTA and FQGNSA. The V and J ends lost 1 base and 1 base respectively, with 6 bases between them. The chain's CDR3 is CASSLGYGTDTQYF. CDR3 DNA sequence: TGTGCCAGCAGCTTAGGGTACGGCACAGATACGCAGTATTTT.

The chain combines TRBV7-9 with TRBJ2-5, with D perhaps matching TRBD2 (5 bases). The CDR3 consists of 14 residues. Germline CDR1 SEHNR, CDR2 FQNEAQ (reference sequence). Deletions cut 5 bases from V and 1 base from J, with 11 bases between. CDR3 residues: CASSAPGFQETQYF. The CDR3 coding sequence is TGTGCCAGCAGCGCCCCGGGGTTCCAAGAGACCCAGTACTTC.

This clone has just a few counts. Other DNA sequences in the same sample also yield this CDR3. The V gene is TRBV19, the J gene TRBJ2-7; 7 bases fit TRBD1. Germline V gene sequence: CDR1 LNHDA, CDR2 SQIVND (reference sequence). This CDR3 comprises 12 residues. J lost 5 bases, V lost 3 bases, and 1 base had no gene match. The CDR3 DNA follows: TGTGCCAGTAGTATCGACAGGGACGAGCAGTACTTC. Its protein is CASSIDRDEQYF.

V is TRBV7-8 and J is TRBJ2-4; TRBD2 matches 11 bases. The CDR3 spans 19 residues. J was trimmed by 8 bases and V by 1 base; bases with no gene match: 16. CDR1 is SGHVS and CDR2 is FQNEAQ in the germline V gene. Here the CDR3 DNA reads TGTGCCAGCAGCTTAGGGGTGGGGCTAGCGGGAGGATCGGGCGACATTCAGTACTTC. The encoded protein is CASSLGVGLAGGSGDIQYF.

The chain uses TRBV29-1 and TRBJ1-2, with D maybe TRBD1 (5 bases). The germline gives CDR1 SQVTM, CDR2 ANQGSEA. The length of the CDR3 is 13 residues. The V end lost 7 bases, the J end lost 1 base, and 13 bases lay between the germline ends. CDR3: CSAGTGNNYGYTF. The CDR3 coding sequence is TGCAGCGCAGGGACCGGGAATAACTATGGCTACACCTTC.

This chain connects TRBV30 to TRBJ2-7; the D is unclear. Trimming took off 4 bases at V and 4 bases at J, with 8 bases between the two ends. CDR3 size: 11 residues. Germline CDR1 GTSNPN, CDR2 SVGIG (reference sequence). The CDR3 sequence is CAWTDLYEQYF. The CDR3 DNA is TGTGCCTGGACGGACCTTTACGAGCAGTACTTC.

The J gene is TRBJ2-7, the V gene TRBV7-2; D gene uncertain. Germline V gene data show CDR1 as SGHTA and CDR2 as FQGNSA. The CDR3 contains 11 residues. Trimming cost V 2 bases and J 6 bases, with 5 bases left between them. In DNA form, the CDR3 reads TGTGCCAGCAGCTTATCAGTCGAGCAGTACTTC. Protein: CASSLSVEQYF.

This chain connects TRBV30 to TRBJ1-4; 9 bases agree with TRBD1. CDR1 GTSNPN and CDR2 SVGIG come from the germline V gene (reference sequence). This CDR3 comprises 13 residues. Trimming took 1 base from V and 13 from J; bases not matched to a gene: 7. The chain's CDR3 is CAWSGDRGLGLFF. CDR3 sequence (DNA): TGTGCCTGGAGTGGCGACAGGGGGTTGGGACTGTTTTTT.

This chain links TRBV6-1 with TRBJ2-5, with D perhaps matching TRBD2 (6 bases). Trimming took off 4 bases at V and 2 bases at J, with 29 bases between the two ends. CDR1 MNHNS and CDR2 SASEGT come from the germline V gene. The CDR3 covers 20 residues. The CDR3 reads CASSARGVSRFLGGQETQYF. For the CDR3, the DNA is TGTGCCAGCAGTGCCCGCGGGGTGTCGAGATTTTTGGGTGGGCAAGAGACCCAGTACTTC.

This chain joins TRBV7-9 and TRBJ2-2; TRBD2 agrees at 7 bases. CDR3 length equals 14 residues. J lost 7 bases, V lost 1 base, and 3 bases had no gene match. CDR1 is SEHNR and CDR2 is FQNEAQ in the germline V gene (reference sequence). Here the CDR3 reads CASSLGGGSGELFF. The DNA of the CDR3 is TGTGCCAGCAGCTTAGGTGGCGGGAGCGGGGAGCTGTTTTTT.

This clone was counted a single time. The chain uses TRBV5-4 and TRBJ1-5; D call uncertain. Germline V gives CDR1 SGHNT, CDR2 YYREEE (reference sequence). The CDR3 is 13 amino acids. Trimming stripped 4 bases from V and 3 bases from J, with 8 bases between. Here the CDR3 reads CASSPGNNQPQHF. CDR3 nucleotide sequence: TGTGCCAGCAGCCCGGGCAACAATCAGCCCCAGCATTTT.

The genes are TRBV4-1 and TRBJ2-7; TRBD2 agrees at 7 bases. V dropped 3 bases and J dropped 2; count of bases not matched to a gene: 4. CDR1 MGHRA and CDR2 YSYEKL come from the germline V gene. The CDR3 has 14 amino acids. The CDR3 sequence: CASSQGGTTYEQYF. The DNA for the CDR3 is TGCGCCAGCAGCCAGGGGGGGACTACCTACGAGCAGTACTTC.

Here the CDR3 reads CASSKTPYEQYF. The CDR3 bases are TGTGCCAGCAGCAAAACACCCTACGAGCAGTACTTC. The chain carries TRBV6-6 and TRBJ2-7; D call uncertain. Germline V CDR1 and CDR2: MNHNY, SVGAGI (reference sequence). This CDR3 is 12 amino acids long. V was trimmed by 6 bases and J by 2 bases, leaving 8 bases between them.

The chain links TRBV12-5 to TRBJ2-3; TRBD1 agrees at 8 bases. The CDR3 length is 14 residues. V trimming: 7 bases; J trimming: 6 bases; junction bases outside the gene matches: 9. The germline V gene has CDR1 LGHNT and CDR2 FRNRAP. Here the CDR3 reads CASVPGGGSDTQYF. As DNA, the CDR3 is TGTGCTAGTGTCCCAGGGGGCGGATCGGATACGCAGTATTTT.

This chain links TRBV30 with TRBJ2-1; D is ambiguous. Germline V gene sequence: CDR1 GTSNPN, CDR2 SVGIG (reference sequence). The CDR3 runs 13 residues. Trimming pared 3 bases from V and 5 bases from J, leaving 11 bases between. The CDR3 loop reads CAWSIPSNNEQFF. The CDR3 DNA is TGTGCCTGGAGCATACCCTCTAACAATGAGCAGTTCTTC.